This TCR beta chain was documented in a study of vaccination and CD4 T cells after COVID-19. Germline V gene lookup returns CDR1 DFQATT and CDR2 SNEGSKA (reference sequence). CDR3 length: 13 amino acids. The V and J ends lost 5 bases and 1 base, in that order; junction bases with no gene match: 3. As to treatment: roughly ten-day PBMC culture with coronavirus spike peptide pools or control peptides (ViraFEST assay). Cultured CD4+ T-cell DNA underwent Oncomine TCR Beta short-read sequencing. TCRdb processed the PCR reads anew with MiXCR; each CDR3 protein has one entry. The repertoire consists of about 11,000 distinct CDR3 sequences, with roughly 44% occurring once and the leading ten covering 20% to 25%. This clonotype occurred a few times. Its antigen is as yet unknown.

Here the sequenced sample was cultured CD4+ T cells from blood, taken after SARS-CoV-2 vaccination. This rearrangement joins TRBV20-1 to TRBJ1-2, with 8 bases that match TRBD1. The receptor was derived from a human donor with COVID-19. Written as DNA, the CDR3 is TGCAGTGCTCCCGGACAGGGTAACTATGGCTACACCTTC. It is translated as CSAPGQGNYGYTF.